The rows below give T cell receptor beta chains drawn from one sample of a study of blood T cells in healthy people across ages. TCRdb processed the 5' RACE reads anew with MiXCR; each CDR3 protein has one entry. This table holds approximately 800,000 distinct CDR3 sequences, around a quarter found once. The same specimen was also included in a second study, on T cells of mothers and their children.

Sequenced sample: blood. These receptors all stem from a boy younger than 18 in good health. Both conserved end residues are part of each CDR3. The D gene is left open where the match is weak. The size of a clone is reported for some rows only, either as once, few or many, or as a class for expanded clones.

CDR3nt: TGTGCCAGCAGTTTTGGGGGGAAGAACACTGAAGCTTTCTTT
CDR3aa: CASSFGGKNTEAFF
v_gene: TRBV6-2/TRBV6-3
j_gene: TRBJ1-1
abundance: -
d_gene: -

CDR3nt: TGTGCTAGTGGTTTGGACCACTATGGCTACACCTTC
CDR3aa: CASGLDHYGYTF
v_gene: TRBV12-5
j_gene: TRBJ1-2
abundance: few
d_gene: -

CDR3nt: TGCGCCAGCAGCCAATGGGTTGTCAGGGGGCGGACCACAGATACGCAGTATTTT
CDR3aa: CASSQWVVRGRTTDTQYF
v_gene: TRBV4-1
j_gene: TRBJ2-3
abundance: -
d_gene: TRBD1

CDR3nt: TGTGCCAGCAGTCCATTTGGGGCCAGGGACGAGCAGTTCTTC
CDR3aa: CASSPFGARDEQFF
v_gene: TRBV27
j_gene: TRBJ2-1
abundance: -
d_gene: -

CDR3nt: TGTGCCAGTAATCGGGACAGCTCCTACAATGAGCAGTTCTTC
CDR3aa: CASNRDSSYNEQFF
v_gene: TRBV19
j_gene: TRBJ2-1
abundance: few
d_gene: TRBD1

CDR3nt: TGTGCCAGCAGTCAAACCCCCTGGGACACTGAAGCTTTCTTT
CDR3aa: CASSQTPWDTEAFF
v_gene: TRBV6-2/TRBV6-3
j_gene: TRBJ1-1
abundance: -
d_gene: -

CDR3nt: TGTGCCAGCAGCACCTCCGGGACACCCTCAACTAATGAAAAACTGTTTTTT
CDR3aa: CASSTSGTPSTNEKLFF
v_gene: TRBV7-2
j_gene: TRBJ1-4
abundance: -
d_gene: -

CDR3nt: TGTGCCAGCCAGCGGGGGGCCGTCCAAGAGACCCAGTACTTC
CDR3aa: CASQRGAVQETQYF
v_gene: TRBV3-1
j_gene: TRBJ2-5
abundance: few
d_gene: TRBD2

CDR3nt: TGTGCCAGCAGCCAAGGGGGAGACATGAACACTGAAGCTTTCTTT
CDR3aa: CASSQGGDMNTEAFF
v_gene: TRBV28
j_gene: TRBJ1-1
abundance: few
d_gene: -

CDR3nt: TGCAGCGTTGAAGGACAGGGGGCTGAAGCTTTCTTT
CDR3aa: CSVEGQGAEAFF
v_gene: TRBV29-1
j_gene: TRBJ1-1
abundance: -
d_gene: TRBD1

CDR3nt: TGCGCCAGCAGCCTGGGACAGGGGACTGGAAACACCATATATTTT
CDR3aa: CASSLGQGTGNTIYF
v_gene: TRBV5-1
j_gene: TRBJ1-3
abundance: few
d_gene: TRBD1

CDR3nt: TGTGCCAGCAGCCAGATTCACACTGAAGCTTTCTTT
CDR3aa: CASSQIHTEAFF
v_gene: TRBV11-1
j_gene: TRBJ1-1
abundance: few
d_gene: -

CDR3nt: TGTGCCAGCAGCCCAGGGACCCTATACGAGCAGTACTTC
CDR3aa: CASSPGTLYEQYF
v_gene: TRBV6-2/TRBV6-3
j_gene: TRBJ2-7
abundance: many
d_gene: -

CDR3nt: TGCGCCAGCAGCCAAGATGTTAGTGGACAGGGGTTACACAATGAGCAGTTCTTC
CDR3aa: CASSQDVSGQGLHNEQFF
v_gene: TRBV4-3
j_gene: TRBJ2-1
abundance: few
d_gene: TRBD1

CDR3nt: TGTGCCAGCAGCCCCGGACTAGCGGTAGATACCGGGGAGCTGTTTTTT
CDR3aa: CASSPGLAVDTGELFF
v_gene: TRBV6-1
j_gene: TRBJ2-2
abundance: -
d_gene: TRBD2

CDR3nt: TGTGCCAGCAGCTTGGCGAAGGGGGCTAGCACAGATACGCAGTATTTT
CDR3aa: CASSLAKGASTDTQYF
v_gene: TRBV5-8
j_gene: TRBJ2-3
abundance: -
d_gene: TRBD1

CDR3nt: TGTGCCAGCAGCGGGAGTACCAATGAGCAGTTCTTC
CDR3aa: CASSGSTNEQFF
v_gene: TRBV7-9
j_gene: TRBJ2-1
abundance: -
d_gene: -

CDR3nt: TGTGCCAGCTCATCCTACGGAGCAACTAATGAAAAACTGTTTTTT
CDR3aa: CASSSYGATNEKLFF
v_gene: TRBV18
j_gene: TRBJ1-4
abundance: many
d_gene: -

CDR3nt: TGTGCCAGCAGCCCCGGGACTAGCGGCAGAGAGACCCAGTACTTC
CDR3aa: CASSPGTSGRETQYF
v_gene: TRBV7-8
j_gene: TRBJ2-5
abundance: -
d_gene: TRBD2

CDR3nt: TGTGCCAGCAGCCCTTGGGACAGGGGAGGGGCAGATACGCAGTATTTT
CDR3aa: CASSPWDRGGADTQYF
v_gene: TRBV7-9
j_gene: TRBJ2-3
abundance: few
d_gene: TRBD1

CDR3nt: TGCAGTGCTAGAGATTCGTCGGTTCCTCAGCCCCAGCATTTT
CDR3aa: CSARDSSVPQPQHF
v_gene: TRBV20-1
j_gene: TRBJ1-5
abundance: -
d_gene: -

CDR3nt: TGTGCCAGCAGTTTCCAGATCTATGAAAAACTGTTTTTT
CDR3aa: CASSFQIYEKLFF
v_gene: TRBV28
j_gene: TRBJ1-4
abundance: -
d_gene: -

CDR3nt: TGCGCCAGCAGCCAAGGATTTAGCGGAGAGACCCAGTACTTC
CDR3aa: CASSQGFSGETQYF
v_gene: TRBV4-3
j_gene: TRBJ2-5
abundance: -
d_gene: -

CDR3nt: TGCGCCAGCAGCTTGGCCCGGGACAGAGCCTACGAGCAGTACTTC
CDR3aa: CASSLARDRAYEQYF
v_gene: TRBV5-1
j_gene: TRBJ2-7
abundance: -
d_gene: TRBD1

CDR3nt: TGTGCCAGCAGCCTAGTTCAGCCTCTTTATAATTCACCCCTCCACTTT
CDR3aa: CASSLVQPLYNSPLHF
v_gene: TRBV7-2
j_gene: TRBJ1-6
abundance: few
d_gene: -

CDR3nt: TGTGCCAGCAGTTCCCTCTCGAACAGGGAATATAGCAATCAGCCCCAGCATTTT
CDR3aa: CASSSLSNREYSNQPQHF
v_gene: TRBV6-5
j_gene: TRBJ1-5
abundance: few
d_gene: -

CDR3nt: TGCAGTGCTAGAGACGCGCGGGGGAGCGATAAGTACTTC
CDR3aa: CSARDARGSDKYF
v_gene: TRBV20-1
j_gene: TRBJ2-5
abundance: -
d_gene: TRBD2

CDR3nt: TGTGCCAGCACCTCTAGCGGGGCTAGCACAGATACGCAGTATTTT
CDR3aa: CASTSSGASTDTQYF
v_gene: TRBV28
j_gene: TRBJ2-3
abundance: few
d_gene: TRBD2

CDR3nt: TGCGCCAGCAGGCCAGGGGACAGGGCTAGCACAGATACGCAGTATTTT
CDR3aa: CASRPGDRASTDTQYF
v_gene: TRBV5-1
j_gene: TRBJ2-3
abundance: -
d_gene: TRBD1

CDR3nt: TGTGCTAGCAGCTTTTCACGGGACAGGGTGAATGAGCAGTTCTTC
CDR3aa: CASSFSRDRVNEQFF
v_gene: TRBV7-2
j_gene: TRBJ2-1
abundance: -
d_gene: TRBD1

CDR3nt: TGCGCCAGCAAGAAGGGATCTAGCACAGATACGCAGTATTTT
CDR3aa: CASKKGSSTDTQYF
v_gene: TRBV5-1
j_gene: TRBJ2-3
abundance: -
d_gene: -

CDR3nt: TGTGCCAGCAGCTTGACTAGCGGGGGGCCAAACACCGGGGAGCTGTTTTTT
CDR3aa: CASSLTSGGPNTGELFF
v_gene: TRBV5-6
j_gene: TRBJ2-2
abundance: few
d_gene: TRBD2

CDR3nt: TGCGCCAGCAGCCCAGCACAGGGGAGAGAGACCCAGTACTTC
CDR3aa: CASSPAQGRETQYF
v_gene: TRBV5-1
j_gene: TRBJ2-5
abundance: -
d_gene: TRBD1

CDR3nt: TGTGCCAGCAGTTTAAAGGGGGCGGTCTACGAGCAGTACTTC
CDR3aa: CASSLKGAVYEQYF
v_gene: TRBV12-3/TRBV12-4
j_gene: TRBJ2-7
abundance: -
d_gene: TRBD1

CDR3nt: TGCAGTGGGGGACGGGAAAACACCGGGGAGCTGTTTTTT
CDR3aa: CSGGRENTGELFF
v_gene: TRBV20-1
j_gene: TRBJ2-2
abundance: -
d_gene: -

CDR3nt: TGTGCCAGCAGTTACTCACGGGGCTCCTACGAGCAGTACTTC
CDR3aa: CASSYSRGSYEQYF
v_gene: TRBV6-2/TRBV6-3
j_gene: TRBJ2-7
abundance: few
d_gene: -

CDR3nt: TGTGCCAGCTCACCGGAGGCCGGGGGCAATCAGCCCCAGCATTTT
CDR3aa: CASSPEAGGNQPQHF
v_gene: TRBV18
j_gene: TRBJ1-5
abundance: -
d_gene: -

CDR3nt: TGTGCCAGCAGCTTTAAGGGGGCTAATGAAAAACTGTTTTTT
CDR3aa: CASSFKGANEKLFF
v_gene: TRBV7-2
j_gene: TRBJ1-4
abundance: few
d_gene: -

CDR3nt: TGTGCCAGCAGCGCCGGGACGGGGAACAATCAGCCCCAGCATTTT
CDR3aa: CASSAGTGNNQPQHF
v_gene: TRBV21-1
j_gene: TRBJ1-5
abundance: few
d_gene: -

CDR3nt: TGCAGCGTGGAGGGACTCGACGAAGAGACCCAGTACTTC
CDR3aa: CSVEGLDEETQYF
v_gene: TRBV29-1
j_gene: TRBJ2-5
abundance: -
d_gene: -

CDR3nt: TGCGCCAGCAGCCAAGATGACAGTGGGATCTATGGCTACACCTTC
CDR3aa: CASSQDDSGIYGYTF
v_gene: TRBV4-3
j_gene: TRBJ1-2
abundance: few
d_gene: -

CDR3nt: TGTGCCAGCCCTGACAGGGGGCGCGGGTTTAACACTGAAGCTTTCTTT
CDR3aa: CASPDRGRGFNTEAFF
v_gene: TRBV12-1
j_gene: TRBJ1-1
abundance: few
d_gene: -

CDR3nt: TGTGCCAGCAGTTACGGGCCGACAGCCTATGGCTACACCTTC
CDR3aa: CASSYGPTAYGYTF
v_gene: TRBV6-5
j_gene: TRBJ1-2
abundance: -
d_gene: -

CDR3nt: TGTGCCAGCAGCCAAGGCGGCAGAGCTTATAGCAATCAGCCCCAGCATTTT
CDR3aa: CASSQGGRAYSNQPQHF
v_gene: TRBV3-1
j_gene: TRBJ1-5
abundance: -
d_gene: -